The 3 T cell receptor beta chains in this list originate from one sample, sequenced in a study of T cell responses to AZD1222 COVID-19 vaccine. Generated by immunoSEQ multiplex PCR, the TCRdb table keeps only in-frame clones and is missing some. Among some 160,000 clones listed, 87% were seen once. The sequencing here drew on peripheral blood, taken 28 days after the second AZD1222 dose. Source of these receptors: an adult who received the AZD1222 COVID-19 vaccine.

The chain joins TRBV9 to TRBJ2-7, with 8 bases matching TRBD1. Germline CDR1 reads SGDLS; CDR2 reads YYNGEE. The CDR3 consists of 15 residues. J lost 4 bases, V lost 0 bases, and 6 bases had no gene match. CDR3 DNA: TGTGCCAGCAGCGTAGGGACAGGGTTCGGATACGAGCAGTACTTC. This gives the protein CASSVGTGFGYEQYF.

V usage is TRBV11-2 and J usage is TRBJ2-3, with D possibly TRBD1 on 5 matching bases. The CDR3 has 13 amino acids. The V gene lost 1 base and the J gene lost 14 bases, with 16 bases spanning the gap. The germline gives CDR1 SGHAT, CDR2 FQNNGV. CDR3 sequence: CASSLVGPPSRYF. The CDR3 DNA reads as TGTGCCAGCAGCTTAGTGGGGCCCCCGAGTCGGTATTTT.

This clone was counted only a few times. The V gene is TRBV18, the J gene TRBJ1-1, with no clear D. Looked up from germline, CDR1 is KGHSH and CDR2 is LQKENI. V dropped 3 bases and J dropped 0 bases, with 2 bases sitting between them. There are 12 residues in the CDR3. CDR3 sequence: CASSPMNTEAFF. CDR3 DNA: TGTGCCAGCTCACCTATGAACACTGAAGCTTTCTTT.